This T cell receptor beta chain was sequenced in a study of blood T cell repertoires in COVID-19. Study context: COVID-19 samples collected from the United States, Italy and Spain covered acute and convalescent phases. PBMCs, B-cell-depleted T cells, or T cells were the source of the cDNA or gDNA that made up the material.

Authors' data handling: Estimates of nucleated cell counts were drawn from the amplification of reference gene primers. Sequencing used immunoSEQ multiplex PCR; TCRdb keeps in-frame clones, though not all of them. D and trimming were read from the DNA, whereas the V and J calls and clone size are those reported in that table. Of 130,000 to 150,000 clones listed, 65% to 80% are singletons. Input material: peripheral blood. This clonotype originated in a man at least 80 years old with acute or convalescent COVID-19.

Here the CDR3 reads CASSPITETQFPQHF. The CDR3 nucleotides read TGTGCCAGCAGCCCCATTACAGAGACCCAGTTTCCCCAGCATTTT. This chain links TRBV6-6 with TRBJ1-5; D not resolved. The CDR3 extends over 15 amino acids. The V end was cut by 6 bases, the J end by 10 bases, with 22 bases between. Germline-derived CDR1 and CDR2 are MNHNY and SVGAGI (reference sequence).